The T cell receptor beta chain under discussion was sequenced for a study of human T cells and chemical hapten exposure. Study background: Diphenylcyclopropenone was applied weekly to patients' scalps across the roughly 25-week study.

The library gave individual cDNA molecules unique molecular identifiers. TCRdb re-analysed the RACE reads in MiXCR, keeping a single row per CDR3 protein. This table holds around 120,000 distinct CDR3 sequences, over 10% found once. The germline CDR1 and CDR2 sequences are MNHNY and SVGAGI (reference sequence). The CDR3 is made up of 12 amino acids. Trimming removed 5 bases at V and 6 bases at J, with 10 bases between. Described time point: patch test 1, 2 weeks after DPC sensitization. Treatment indicated: therapeutic diphenylcyclopropenone sensitization with weekly scalp DPC. In this sample, this clonotype turned up a few times. The target antigen is unknown. Whole-study findings and limits: TCRs whose frequency exceeded 1 in 1000 remained the same following DPC sensitization.

The specimen was whole blood, collected in connection with sensitization to the hapten diphenylcyclopropenone (DPC). This rearrangement joins TRBV6-6 to TRBJ1-2, with D perhaps matching TRBD1 (5 bases). The sequence was obtained from a woman aged 45 to 65 with alopecia areata. Some clones in this sample may be carry-over from other donors' samples. The CDR3 coding sequence is TGTGCCAGCAGTGGTCGAGGGGATGGCTACACCTTC. Residues: CASSGRGDGYTF.